This is a list of T cell receptor beta chains from one sample in a study of blood T cell repertoires in COVID-19. Profiling relied on immunoSEQ multiplex PCR, and the TCRdb table lists in-frame clones only, not all of them. The sample has a few hundred thousand clones; around 87% are singletons. The material sequenced was PBMCs or T cells enriched from blood (not recorded which). The receptors were sampled from a man aged 30 to 39 in a cohort exposed to, infected with or recovered from COVID-19 (not recorded which). Both conserved end residues are part of each CDR3. A D gene is named only where the DNA matches it firmly. Clone size appears in some rows only: once, few, many, or a class for an expanded clone.

d_call	clone_size	v_call	j_call	cdr3_nt	cdr3_aa
TRBD2	.	TRBV28	TRBJ2-7	TGTGCCAGCAGTACAGCGGGAGGCAGCTACGAGCAGTACTTC	CASSTAGGSYEQYF
.	.	TRBV19	TRBJ2-1	TGTGCCAGTAGTATAAGGAACGGGGGAAGCTACAATGAGCAGTTCTTC	CASSIRNGGSYNEQFF
TRBD1	.	TRBV7-6	TRBJ2-2	TGTGCCAGCAGCTTAGCGATGGGACAGTGGAACACCGGGGAGCTGTTTTTT	CASSLAMGQWNTGELFF
.	.	TRBV15	TRBJ1-6	TGTGCCACCAGCAGACAGGAGGCTAATTCACCCCTCCACTTT	CATSRQEANSPLHF
TRBD2	.	TRBV27	TRBJ2-7	TGTGCCAGCAGTTGGACTAGCCGCTACGAGCAGTACTTC	CASSWTSRYEQYF
TRBD2	once	TRBV25-1	TRBJ2-5	TGTGCCAGCAGTGAAAAAGGACTAGCGGGAGGGACGAGCCAGTACTTC	CASSEKGLAGGTSQYF
TRBD2	.	TRBV5-6	TRBJ2-7	TGTGCCAGCAGCTTGGGACTAGCGAACTCCTACGAGCAGTACTTC	CASSLGLANSYEQYF
.	few	TRBV28	TRBJ2-1	TGTGCCAGCACCCAGCCTACTACCGGGAGTACCGATGAGCAGTTCTTC	CASTQPTTGSTDEQFF
TRBD2	.	TRBV28	TRBJ2-1	TGTGCCAGCAGTTTAGCTAGCGGAGCTGGGAACAATGAGCAGTTCTTC	CASSLASGAGNNEQFF
.	once	TRBV4-2	TRBJ1-1	TGTGCCAGCAGCTCAGGAATCGTGGACACTGAAGCTTTCTTT	CASSSGIVDTEAFF
TRBD1	.	TRBV28	TRBJ2-1	TGTGCCAGCGTCTCAGGGGGCAATGAGCAGTTCTTC	CASVSGGNEQFF
.	.	TRBV7-9	TRBJ2-3	TGTGCCAGCAGCTTAAGCGGCGGACGCACAGATACGCAGTATTTT	CASSLSGGRTDTQYF
.	.	TRBV7-9	TRBJ2-1	TGTGCCAGCAGACTGGGGGCTAGGGTGGGGAATGAGCAGTTCTTC	CASRLGARVGNEQFF
.	once	TRBV24-1	TRBJ1-2	TGTGCCACCAGTGATGCCGCCGTCCACGCCACAGGCGACTACACCTTC	CATSDAAVHATGDYTF
TRBD1	.	TRBV15	TRBJ2-1	TGTGCCACCAGCAGTGAGGGACAGATCTCCTACAATGAGCAGTTCTTC	CATSSEGQISYNEQFF
.	.	TRBV4-1	TRBJ1-2	TGCGCCAGCAGCCAAGTCCAGGGCGGATTGGGTGGCTACACCTTC	CASSQVQGGLGGYTF
.	.	TRBV7-3	TRBJ2-1	TGTGCCAGCAGCTTAGTTCAGGGGCCGAGCTCCTACAATGAGCAGTTCTTC	CASSLVQGPSSYNEQFF
TRBD1	.	TRBV6-5	TRBJ1-6	TGTGCCAGCAGTTCCTTGGACAGGGGGCATAATTCACCCCTCCACTTT	CASSSLDRGHNSPLHF
.	.	TRBV9	TRBJ2-7	TGTGCCAGCAGCGAGGCCCCGATTTTGAGGGGGAGTGGGACCTACGAGCAGTACTTC	CASSEAPILRGSGTYEQYF
.	.	TRBV15	TRBJ1-6	TGTGCCACCAGCAGAGATCGTCAGGGTGGTACACCCCTCCACTTT	CATSRDRQGGTPLHF
TRBD2	.	TRBV7-9	TRBJ2-1	TGTGCCAGCAGCGGGGGAGCTAGCGGTTCCTACAATGAGCAGTTCTTC	CASSGGASGSYNEQFF
TRBD1	.	TRBV28	TRBJ2-6	TGTGCCAGCAGTTTACGGCAGGGGGCGGCTGGGGCCAACGTCCTGACTTTC	CASSLRQGAAGANVLTF
TRBD1	.	TRBV7-8	TRBJ1-1	TGTGCCAGCAGCCTCAGGGGGGCCGAAGCTTTCTTT	CASSLRGAEAFF
.	.	TRBV7-2	TRBJ1-4	TGTGCCAGCAGCCCACGATCCGGGGGGGCCCTCGGAAAACTGTTTTTT	CASSPRSGGALGKLFF
.	.	TRBV6-2/TRBV6-3	TRBJ1-1	TGTGCCAGCAGTTACTCGGGCAGGGACACTGAAGCTTTCTTT	CASSYSGRDTEAFF
.	once	TRBV7-3	TRBJ2-3	TGTGCCAGCAGCTTAACGCCCAGGTCAGAATTCTGGACAGATACGCAGTATTTT	CASSLTPRSEFWTDTQYF
.	.	TRBV28	TRBJ2-5	TGTGCCAGCAGTTCCATGACTAGAGGAACCAGAGAGACCCAGTACTTC	CASSSMTRGTRETQYF
TRBD2	.	TRBV4-3	TRBJ2-7	TGCGCCAGCAGCCAAGAGCCAGACGTTAGCGGGAGCATGTCCTACGAGCAGTACTTC	CASSQEPDVSGSMSYEQYF
TRBD1	.	TRBV6-4	TRBJ2-3	TGTGCCACTCGAGGGGGCCTCACAGATACGCAGTATTTT	CATRGGLTDTQYF
TRBD1	.	TRBV19	TRBJ1-6	TGTGCCAGTAGTATCACAGGGGACAGCTCCTATAATTCACCCCTCCACTTT	CASSITGDSSYNSPLHF
.	.	TRBV28	TRBJ1-1	TGTGCCAGCAGCCCCCCCCAAATCATGATACCGGGGAACACTGAAGCTTTCTTT	CASSPPQIMIPGNTEAFF
TRBD1	.	TRBV27	TRBJ1-5	TGTGCCAGCAGCCCGACGTTACCGGGACAGGGGAATCAGCCCCAGCATTTT	CASSPTLPGQGNQPQHF
.	few	TRBV3-1/TRBV3-2	TRBJ1-2	TGTGCCAGCACCCGGGGGGAAGCGGGGGGGCATGGCTACACCTTC	CASTRGEAGGHGYTF